This T cell receptor (beta chain) was observed in a study of human T cells and chemical hapten exposure. The ends were cut back, 6 bases at V and 0 bases at J, with 11 bases in the middle. CDR1 is KGHSH and CDR2 is LQKENI in the germline V gene. The CDR3 spans 14 residues. TCRdb re-called the RACE reads through MiXCR, storing one row per CDR3 protein. The sample has nearly 350,000 distinct CDR3 sequences; under 8% are singletons. Study observations and caveats: A positive correlation with patch test score was shown by PT1 expanded TCR counts. Counts of TCRs above 1 in 1000 frequency stayed unchanged with DPC sensitization. Donors' alopecia may make their immune response differ from healthy people's. Controls had significantly fewer large CDR3 similarity clusters than were formed by expanded TCRs.

The time point: patch test 1, 2 weeks after DPC sensitization. The treatment here: therapeutic diphenylcyclopropenone sensitization with weekly scalp DPC. Points on this clonotype: What it recognizes is unknown.

The input for sequencing was whole blood, taken in connection with sensitization to the hapten diphenylcyclopropenone (DPC). The genes are TRBV18 and TRBJ1-1, with D unresolved. The TCR comes from a woman younger than 30 with alopecia areata. Some clones in this sample may be carry-over from other donors' samples. CDR3: CASSKTRLNTEAFF. The DNA for the CDR3 is TGTGCCAGCTCGAAAACCCGCCTGAACACTGAAGCTTTCTTT.